A selection of T cell receptor beta chains follows, all from one sample in a study of blood T cell repertoires in COVID-19. Repertoires were generated with immunoSEQ multiplex PCR, while TCRdb's copy carries only in-frame clones and drops some. The sample lists about 210,000 clones; around 81% were seen once. Sequences were obtained from PBMCs or T cells enriched from blood (not recorded which). Receptor source: a young man with acute COVID-19. The CDR3 runs from the conserved cysteine through the conserved F or W. D genes are given only for firm matches. Not every row has a clone size; where given, it reads once, few, many or a size class.

j_gene: TRBJ1-6
v_gene: TRBV4-2
abundance: .
d_gene: .
CDR3nt: TGTGCCAGCAGCCAAGATTCGGGGAGGCCCAGCTCCTATAATTCACCCCTCCACTTT
CDR3aa: CASSQDSGRPSSYNSPLHF

j_gene: TRBJ1-2
v_gene: TRBV5-1
abundance: .
d_gene: TRBD1
CDR3nt: TGCGCCAGCAGCTCGGGGACAGCAACTAACTATGGCTACACCTTC
CDR3aa: CASSSGTATNYGYTF

j_gene: TRBJ2-7
v_gene: TRBV6-1
abundance: .
d_gene: .
CDR3nt: TGTGCCAGCAGTGAAGCAGCGGGCCCGAGGGAGCAGTACTTC
CDR3aa: CASSEAAGPREQYF

j_gene: TRBJ1-6
v_gene: TRBV27
abundance: .
d_gene: .
CDR3nt: TGTGCCAGCAGTTTAGTCAGGGGAACTTCACCCCTCCACTTT
CDR3aa: CASSLVRGTSPLHF

j_gene: TRBJ1-2
v_gene: TRBV25-1
abundance: .
d_gene: TRBD1
CDR3nt: TGTGCCAGCAGAGACAGGGGGCGGAACTATGGCTACACCTTC
CDR3aa: CASRDRGRNYGYTF

j_gene: TRBJ2-7
v_gene: TRBV25-1
abundance: .
d_gene: .
CDR3nt: TGTGCCAGCAGTGAAGCGTTGCGGGGATATCACGAGCAGTACTTC
CDR3aa: CASSEALRGYHEQYF

j_gene: TRBJ1-1
v_gene: TRBV28
abundance: once
d_gene: TRBD1
CDR3nt: TGTGCCAGCAGTTACCCCACGGACAGGCTGACGAACACTGAAGCTTTCTTT
CDR3aa: CASSYPTDRLTNTEAFF

j_gene: TRBJ1-1
v_gene: TRBV2
abundance: .
d_gene: .
CDR3nt: TGTGCCAGCGGCCGGGAGGGGAACACTGAAGCTTTCTTT
CDR3aa: CASGREGNTEAFF

j_gene: TRBJ2-5
v_gene: TRBV11-2
abundance: .
d_gene: TRBD1
CDR3nt: TGTGCCAGCAGCTCCTGGGCGGACAGGGTCCTCCAAGAGACCCAGTACTTC
CDR3aa: CASSSWADRVLQETQYF

j_gene: TRBJ1-5
v_gene: TRBV6-5
abundance: .
d_gene: .
CDR3nt: TGTGCCAGCTGTACAGCTTTCAATCAGCCCCAGCATTTT
CDR3aa: CASCTAFNQPQHF

j_gene: TRBJ1-2
v_gene: TRBV9
abundance: .
d_gene: .
CDR3nt: TGTGCCAGCAGCCCCGGGGGTAGGGGAGATGGCTACACCTTC
CDR3aa: CASSPGGRGDGYTF

j_gene: TRBJ1-2
v_gene: TRBV27
abundance: .
d_gene: .
CDR3nt: TGTGCCAGCAGCCTTCAGGTGATTAACTATGGCTACACCTTC
CDR3aa: CASSLQVINYGYTF

j_gene: TRBJ1-2
v_gene: TRBV5-1
abundance: many
d_gene: TRBD1
CDR3nt: TGCGCCAGCAGCCTAGGACAGGGGGCCTATGGCTACACCTTC
CDR3aa: CASSLGQGAYGYTF

j_gene: TRBJ2-2
v_gene: TRBV5-1
abundance: .
d_gene: TRBD2
CDR3nt: TGCGCCAGCAGCCCCTCCCCAGCGGGGGGGCCCGGGGAGCTGTTTTTT
CDR3aa: CASSPSPAGGPGELFF

j_gene: TRBJ1-1
v_gene: TRBV9
abundance: .
d_gene: TRBD1
CDR3nt: TGTGCCAGCAGCGTGACAGGGGGCGCGGTTAGAGCTTTCTTT
CDR3aa: CASSVTGGAVRAFF

j_gene: TRBJ2-7
v_gene: TRBV9
abundance: .
d_gene: TRBD1
CDR3nt: TGTGCCAGCAGCGCCGGTTACACAGGGGGGTACGAGCAGTACTTC
CDR3aa: CASSAGYTGGYEQYF

j_gene: TRBJ2-3
v_gene: TRBV10-3
abundance: .
d_gene: .
CDR3nt: TGTGCCATCAGTGAGCCGACCTCTAAGGGGGATACGCAGTATTTT
CDR3aa: CAISEPTSKGDTQYF

j_gene: TRBJ2-7
v_gene: TRBV5-1
abundance: few
d_gene: TRBD2
CDR3nt: TGCGCCAGCAGCTTCGGGACTAGCGGTGACGAGCAGTACTTC
CDR3aa: CASSFGTSGDEQYF

j_gene: TRBJ1-2
v_gene: TRBV3-1/TRBV3-2
abundance: .
d_gene: .
CDR3nt: TGTGCCAGCAGCCTCGGGAGGGATCAGAGCTACACCTTC
CDR3aa: CASSLGRDQSYTF

j_gene: TRBJ1-5
v_gene: TRBV24-1
abundance: .
d_gene: .
CDR3nt: TGTGCCACCAGTGCCAGGAGCAATCAGCCCCAGCATTTT
CDR3aa: CATSARSNQPQHF

j_gene: TRBJ2-3
v_gene: TRBV2
abundance: .
d_gene: .
CDR3nt: TGTGCCAGCAGTGATATTGGGGCGACAGATACGCAGTATTTT
CDR3aa: CASSDIGATDTQYF

j_gene: TRBJ2-7
v_gene: TRBV6-2/TRBV6-3
abundance: .
d_gene: TRBD1
CDR3nt: TGTGCCAGCAGTCCCATCGCAGGGGGCTACGAGCAGTACTTC
CDR3aa: CASSPIAGGYEQYF

j_gene: TRBJ1-6
v_gene: TRBV24-1
abundance: .
d_gene: TRBD1
CDR3nt: TGTGCCACCAGTGAGGGACAGGGGGCTACCTATAATTCACCCCTCCACTTT
CDR3aa: CATSEGQGATYNSPLHF

j_gene: TRBJ1-1
v_gene: TRBV18
abundance: .
d_gene: .
CDR3nt: TGTGCCAGCTCAAGGGACACTTCGAACACTGAAGCTTTCTTT
CDR3aa: CASSRDTSNTEAFF

j_gene: TRBJ1-1
v_gene: TRBV6-5
abundance: .
d_gene: .
CDR3nt: TGTGCCAGCAGCCACTGGGGGGTTGAAGCTTTCTTT
CDR3aa: CASSHWGVEAFF

j_gene: TRBJ1-2
v_gene: TRBV6-1
abundance: .
d_gene: .
CDR3nt: TGTGCCAGCAGTGAAGGGGAGAACTATGGCTACACCTTC
CDR3aa: CASSEGENYGYTF

j_gene: TRBJ2-7
v_gene: TRBV2
abundance: .
d_gene: .
CDR3nt: TGTGCCAGCAGTGCGGGACACCCCTACGAGCAGTACTTC
CDR3aa: CASSAGHPYEQYF

j_gene: TRBJ2-1
v_gene: TRBV18
abundance: few
d_gene: TRBD2
CDR3nt: TGTGCCAGCTCACCACCCTCTAGCGGGGGGGCACGTGAGCAGTTCTTC
CDR3aa: CASSPPSSGGAREQFF

j_gene: TRBJ2-1
v_gene: TRBV3-1/TRBV3-2
abundance: .
d_gene: TRBD1
CDR3nt: TGTGCCAGCAGCCGATTTCAGGGGGCCTACAATGAGCAGTTCTTC
CDR3aa: CASSRFQGAYNEQFF

j_gene: TRBJ2-2
v_gene: TRBV4-1
abundance: .
d_gene: TRBD2
CDR3nt: TGCGCCAGCAGCCAAGTTTTTCTAGCGGGGGGGCTCAACACCGGGGAGCTGTTTTTT
CDR3aa: CASSQVFLAGGLNTGELFF